This T cell receptor (beta chain) was captured by sequencing in a study of OX40 agonist ivuxolimab in advanced cancers. In the study overall: Patients receiving dose escalation had hepatocellular carcinoma, melanoma, renal cell or head and neck cancer. Among those enrolled, mean age was around 55 years (range roughly 20 to 80) and over 70% were male. Study-level findings and limits: CD4+ and CD8+ T cells in blood underwent clonal expansion by week 6 at 0.1 to 3.0 mg/kg.

Measured with immunoSEQ multiplex PCR; TCRdb has only the in-frame clones, and not every one. The data show roughly 69,000 clones, roughly 89% seen once. CDR1 and CDR2 from the germline V gene are SEHNR and FQNEAQ (reference sequence). The CDR3 spans 18 residues. V trimming: 0 bases; J trimming: 0 bases; junction bases outside the gene matches: 1. Comment on this clone: What it binds is not known.

The source of this sequence is an adult with an advanced solid tumor such as melanoma, head and neck, liver or kidney cancer. The source was CD4+ or CD8+ T cells sorted from blood, collected in a trial of the OX40 agonist ivuxolimab. The chain employs TRBV7-9 and TRBJ2-6; TRBD1 matches at 11 bases. The CDR3: CASSLAGTGGSGANVLTF. Written as DNA, the CDR3 is TGTGCCAGCAGCTTAGCTGGGACAGGGGGCTCTGGGGCCAACGTCCTGACTTTC.